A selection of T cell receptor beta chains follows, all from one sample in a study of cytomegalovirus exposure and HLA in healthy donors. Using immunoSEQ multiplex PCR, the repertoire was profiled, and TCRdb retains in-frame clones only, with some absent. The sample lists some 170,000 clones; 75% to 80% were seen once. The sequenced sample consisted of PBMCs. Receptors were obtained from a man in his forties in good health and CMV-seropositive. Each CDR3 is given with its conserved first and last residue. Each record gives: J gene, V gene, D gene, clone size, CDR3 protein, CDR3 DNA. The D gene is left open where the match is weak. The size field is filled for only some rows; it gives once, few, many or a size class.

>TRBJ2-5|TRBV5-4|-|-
CASSLGARAPFKETQYF
TGTGCCAGCAGCTTAGGGGCCAGGGCGCCGTTCAAAGAGACCCAGTACTTC
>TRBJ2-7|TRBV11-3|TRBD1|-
CASSSGQGSRNEQYF
TGTGCCAGCAGCTCAGGACAGGGGAGTAGGAACGAGCAGTACTTC
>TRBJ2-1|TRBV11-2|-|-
CASSLESARLNEQFF
TGTGCCAGCAGCTTAGAATCGGCTAGACTCAATGAGCAGTTCTTC
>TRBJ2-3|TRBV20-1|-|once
CSALANTQYF
TGCAGTGCTCTCGCGAATACGCAGTATTTT
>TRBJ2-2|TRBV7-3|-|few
CASSINSGHHTGELFF
TGTGCCAGCAGCATAAATTCGGGACATCACACCGGGGAGCTGTTTTTT
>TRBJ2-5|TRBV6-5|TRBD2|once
CASSSGTSGSRTQYF
TGTGCCAGCAGTTCCGGGACTAGCGGGAGTAGGACCCAGTACTTC
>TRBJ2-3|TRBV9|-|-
CASSVTTSSDTQYF
TGTGCCAGCAGCGTAACTACTAGCAGTGATACGCAGTATTTT
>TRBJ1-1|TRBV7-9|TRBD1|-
CASSLTGGWGTEAFF
TGTGCCAGCAGCTTAACAGGGGGCTGGGGCACTGAAGCTTTCTTT
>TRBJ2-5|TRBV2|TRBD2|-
CASSVRGRAPETQYF
TGTGCCAGCAGTGTCCGCGGGAGGGCCCCAGAGACCCAGTACTTC
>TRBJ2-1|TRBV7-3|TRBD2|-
CASSLYAIGTSNNEQFF
TGTGCCAGCAGCTTATACGCGATTGGGACTAGCAACAATGAGCAGTTCTTC
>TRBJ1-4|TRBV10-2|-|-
CASSEGPPGEKLFF
TGCGCCAGCAGTGAGGGTCCCCCGGGGGAAAAACTGTTTTTT
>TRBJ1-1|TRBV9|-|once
CASSPVGGRSTEAFF
TGTGCCAGCAGCCCGGTGGGGGGGCGGTCCACTGAAGCTTTCTTT
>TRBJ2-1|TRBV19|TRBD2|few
CASSIRLAGAQLYNEQFF
TGTGCCAGTAGTATAAGGCTAGCGGGAGCCCAACTTTACAATGAGCAGTTCTTC
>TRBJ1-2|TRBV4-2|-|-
CASSQMGDTANYGYTF
TGTGCCAGCAGCCAAATGGGGGACACAGCTAACTATGGCTACACCTTC
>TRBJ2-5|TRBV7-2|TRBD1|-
CASSNTGGSGETQYF
TGTGCCAGCAGCAATACAGGGGGCTCTGGAGAGACCCAGTACTTC
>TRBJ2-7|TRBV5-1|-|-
CASSLTRGIHEQYF
TGCGCCAGCAGCTTGACCCGGGGGATCCACGAGCAGTACTTC
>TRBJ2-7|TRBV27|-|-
CASSAGTNYEQYF
TGTGCCAGCAGTGCCGGGACAAACTACGAGCAGTACTTC
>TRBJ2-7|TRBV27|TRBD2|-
CASSLSGGRTAYEQYF
TGTGCCAGCAGTTTAAGCGGCGGGAGGACCGCCTACGAGCAGTACTTC
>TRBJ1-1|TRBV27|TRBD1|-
CATTAGGKNTEAFF
TGTGCCACTACCGCAGGGGGGAAGAACACTGAAGCTTTCTTT
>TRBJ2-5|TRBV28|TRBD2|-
CASSFFSAGEETQYF
TGTGCCAGCAGTTTCTTTTCGGCGGGAGAAGAGACCCAGTACTTC
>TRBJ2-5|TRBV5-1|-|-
CATNSARGKTQYF
TGCGCCACCAACTCGGCTCGGGGAAAGACCCAGTACTTC
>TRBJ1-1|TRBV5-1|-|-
CASSLNRNTEAFF
TGCGCCAGCAGCTTGAACAGGAACACTGAAGCTTTCTTT
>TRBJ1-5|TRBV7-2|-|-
CASSSMDSINQPQHF
TGTGCCAGCAGCTCTATGGACTCAATTAATCAGCCCCAGCATTTT
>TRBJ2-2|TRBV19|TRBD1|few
CASRQGLPTGELFF
TGTGCCAGTAGACAGGGGCTTCCCACCGGGGAGCTGTTTTTT
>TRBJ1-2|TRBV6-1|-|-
CASRRTAPGYGYTF
TGTGCCAGCAGACGGACAGCCCCTGGCTATGGCTACACCTTC
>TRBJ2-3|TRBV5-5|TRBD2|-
CASSLGGLAGGITDTQYF
TGTGCCAGCAGCTTGGGGGGACTAGCGGGAGGGATCACAGATACGCAGTATTTT
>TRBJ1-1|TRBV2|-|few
CASSEGVNTEAFF
TGTGCCAGCAGTGAAGGCGTTAACACTGAAGCTTTCTTT
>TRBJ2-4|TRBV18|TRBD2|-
CASSPPGTSGTLAKNIQYF
TGTGCCAGCTCACCACCCGGGACTAGCGGGACCTTAGCCAAAAACATTCAGTACTTC
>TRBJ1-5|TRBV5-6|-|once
CASSVRLRGSNQPQHF
TGTGCCAGCAGCGTAAGGCTCCGGGGTAGCAATCAGCCCCAGCATTTT
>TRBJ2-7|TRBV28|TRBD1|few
CASSFPPQGAYEQYF
TGTGCCAGCAGTTTCCCCCCACAGGGGGCCTACGAGCAGTACTTC
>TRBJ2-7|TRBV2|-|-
CASSRDSNYEQYF
TGTGCCAGCAGTCGAGACTCTAACTACGAGCAGTACTTC
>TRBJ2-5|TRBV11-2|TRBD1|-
CASSLDRTGETQYF
TGTGCCAGCAGCTTAGATCGGACAGGGGAGACCCAGTACTTC
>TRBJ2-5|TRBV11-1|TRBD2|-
CASSRGGAETQYF
TGTGCCAGCAGCCGGGGGGGGGCAGAGACCCAGTACTTC
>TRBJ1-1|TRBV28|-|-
CASSLGHQAEAFF
TGTGCCAGCAGTCTAGGACACCAGGCAGAAGCTTTCTTT
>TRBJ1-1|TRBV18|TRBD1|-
CASSQTGGTEAFF
TGTGCCAGCTCACAGACAGGGGGCACTGAAGCTTTCTTT
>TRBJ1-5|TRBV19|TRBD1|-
CASSIRGPDGQPQHF
TGTGCCAGTAGTATCAGGGGGCCTGATGGACAGCCCCAGCATTTT
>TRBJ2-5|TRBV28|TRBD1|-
CASSLYRTGGRETQYF
TGTGCCAGCAGTTTATACCGGACAGGGGGTAGGGAGACCCAGTACTTC
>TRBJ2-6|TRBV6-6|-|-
CASRRLPSGANVLTF
TGTGCCAGCCGGAGGCTTCCCTCTGGGGCCAACGTCCTGACTTTC
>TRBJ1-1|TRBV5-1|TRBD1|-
CASSTRTGVGTEAFF
TGCGCCAGCAGCACAAGGACAGGGGTTGGCACTGAAGCTTTCTTT
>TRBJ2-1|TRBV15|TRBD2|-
CATSRVGGSSYNEQFF
TGTGCCACCAGCAGAGTGGGCGGGAGCTCCTACAATGAGCAGTTCTTC
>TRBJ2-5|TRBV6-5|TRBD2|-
CASSRGEGRGETQYF
TGTGCCAGCAGTCGGGGGGAGGGACGCGGTGAGACCCAGTACTTC